The clone carrying this TCR beta chain was recorded many times. This record belongs to a study of human T cells and chemical hapten exposure. The V gene's germline CDR1 is MDHEN and CDR2 SYDVKM. This CDR3 contains 12 residues. Trimming cost V 3 bases and J 8 bases; bases outside gene matches: 1. A single record per CDR3 protein comes from TCRdb applying MiXCR to the RACE reads. Among over 14,000 distinct CDR3 sequences listed, over 15% were seen once. Time point: patch test 1, 2 weeks after DPC sensitization. The sample's treatment: therapeutic diphenylcyclopropenone sensitization with weekly scalp DPC.

The sequence was collected from a young woman with alopecia areata. Some clones in this sample may be carry-over from other donors' samples. The V and J genes are TRBV28 and TRBJ2-3; 8 positions agree with TRBD2. The source was whole blood, collected in connection with sensitization to the hapten diphenylcyclopropenone (DPC). This CDR3 reads CASSFSGSTQYF. The CDR3 nucleotides read TGTGCCAGCAGTTTCAGCGGGAGTACGCAGTATTTT.